This T cell receptor (beta chain) was profiled in a study of cytomegalovirus exposure and HLA in healthy donors. CDR1 SGHAT and CDR2 FQNNGV come from the germline V gene. Germline trimming cut 1 base from V and 9 bases from J; bases unmatched to any gene: 9. The CDR3 is 16 residues long. Notes on the study in general: Analyses of presence/absence relied on an assumption of roughly uniform sequencing depth across donors.

Concerning this clone: Its target is unknown.

Researchers ran the PCR with 60 Vbeta and 13 Jbeta primers. TCRdb keeps only in-frame clones here, not all; method: immunoSEQ multiplex PCR. The sample includes 100,000 to 150,000 clones, roughly 74% of them seen just once. Sequences were obtained from PBMCs. This rearrangement joins TRBV11-2 to TRBJ2-4, with 10 nucleotides matching TRBD2. The sequence came from a man between 40 and 49 years old in good health and CMV-seronegative. In nucleotides, the CDR3 is TGTGCCAGCAGCTTAGGGTTAGCGGGGGGCCAGGGCATTCAGTACTTC. Its translation: CASSLGLAGGQGIQYF. Supplemented by reference TRBV11-2 and TRBJ2-4, the full variable domain reads EAGVAQSPRYKIIEKRQSVAFWCNPISGHATLYWYQQILGQGPKLLIQFQNNGVVDDSQLPKDRFSAERLKGVDSTLKIQPAKLEDSAVYLCASSLGLAGGQGIQYFGAGTRLSVL.